This T cell receptor (beta chain) was identified in a study of long-term antiretroviral therapy in people with HIV. This clone was counted only a few times. Germline CDR1 and CDR2: MNHEY and SVGAGI. The CDR3 runs to 13 residues. V trimming: 4 bases; J trimming: 6 bases; junction bases outside the gene matches: 3. Version v3.0 of the immunoSEQ assay was performed at survey level. Only in-frame clones appear in the TCRdb table, and some are missing; sequencing was by immunoSEQ multiplex PCR. This repertoire shows around 16,000 clones, around 73% found once; its top ten account for 13%. V is TRBV6-5 and J is TRBJ1-2; 9 nucleotides match TRBD1. The sample was unsorted PBMCs, taken about 3.1 years after starting antiretroviral therapy. The sequence was obtained from a woman in her thirties or forties with HIV. CDR3 loop: CASSSTGGHGYTF. CDR3 sequence (DNA): TGTGCCAGCAGTTCGACAGGGGGGCATGGCTACACCTTC.